Listed here is a single T cell receptor (beta chain). Original processing notes: By means of reference gene primer amplification, nucleated cell counts were estimated. Here immunoSEQ multiplex PCR was the method, and the copy in TCRdb shows in-frame clones only, minus some. V and J calls and clone size follow that table, whereas D and trimming were derived from the DNA. This table holds 150,000 to 200,000 clones, roughly 93% found once. The record originates from a study of blood T cell repertoires in COVID-19. Study overall: Sample material is recorded as cDNA or gDNA derived from T cells, B-cell-depleted T cells, or PBMCs.

V was clipped by 3 bases and J by 5 bases, with 11 bases between them. There are 15 residues in the CDR3. Germline CDR1 is SGHTA and CDR2 is FQGNSA. V usage is TRBV7-2 and J usage is TRBJ1-6; unclear D gene. This sequence originates from a woman aged 45-59 years with acute or convalescent COVID-19. The sample consisted of peripheral blood. CDR3: CASSFLGVDNSPLHF. The CDR3 DNA reads TGTGCCAGCAGCTTTCTAGGAGTCGATAATTCACCCCTCCACTTT.